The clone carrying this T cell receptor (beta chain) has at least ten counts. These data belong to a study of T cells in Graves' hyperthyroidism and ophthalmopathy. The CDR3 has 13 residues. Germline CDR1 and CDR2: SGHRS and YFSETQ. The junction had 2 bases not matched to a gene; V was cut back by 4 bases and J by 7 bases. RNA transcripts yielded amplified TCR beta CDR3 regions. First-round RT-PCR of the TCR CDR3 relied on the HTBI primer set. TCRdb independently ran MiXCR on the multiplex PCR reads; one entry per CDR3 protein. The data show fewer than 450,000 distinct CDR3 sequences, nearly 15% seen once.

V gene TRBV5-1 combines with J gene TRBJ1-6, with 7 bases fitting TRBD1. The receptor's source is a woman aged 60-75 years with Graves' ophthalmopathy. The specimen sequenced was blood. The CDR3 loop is CASSPRGNSPLHF. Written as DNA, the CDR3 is TGCGCCAGCAGCCCCAGGGGGAATTCACCCCTCCACTTT.